The subject of this entry is one T cell receptor (beta chain). Its target antigen remains unknown. Per-base qualities were not stored, and no clone one base away is much larger. This entry comes from a study of T-cell reconstitution after alpha-beta-depleted transplantation in children (dated by TCRdb to about 2016). Describing the broader study: T-cell immune reconstitution after TCRalphabeta/CD19-depleted allogeneic hematopoietic cell transplantation in children was quantitatively tracked in the study by means of TCR repertoire profiling.

CDR1 and CDR2, per the germline V gene (reference sequence), are DFQATT and SNEGSKA. V and J are trimmed by 3 bases and 4 bases, and the gene matches miss 6 bases of the junction. There are 13 amino acids in the CDR3, from cysteine to phenylalanine inclusive. The sequence is cut down to CDR3 DNA, 39 bases in frame from base 1. The library was prepared using PCR. The instrument was an Illumina HiSeq 2500. To normalize quantification of the TCRbeta repertoire, the TCR libraries were built with molecular barcoding that relied on unique molecular identifiers. Clones were called with MiXCR by TCRdb after fastp trimmed the public reads at Q25, and only in-frame beta chains were retained. When rows share a CDR3 protein, they turn into one entry using the most common DNA and genes. The sample contains 450,000 to 500,000 distinct CDR3 sequences, around an eighth of them found a single time. The ten largest clones represent about 5.6% of the sample.

Source: PBMCs from the stem cell graft donor, taken from the stem cell graft. The rearranged segments are TRBV20-1 and TRBJ2-7; 7 bases in between match TRBD1. This receptor was taken from a human donor who donated a stem cell graft to a child with combined immunodeficiency. At the DNA level, the sequence is TGCAGTGCTAGCATAGGGGGCAGGTACGAGCAGTACTTC. It is translated as CSASIGGRYEQYF.